The rows below give T cell receptor beta chains drawn from one sample of a study of cytomegalovirus exposure and HLA in healthy donors. The assay was immunoSEQ multiplex PCR, and TCRdb's table has in-frame clones only and misses some. The sample carries 280,000 or so clones, 70% to 90% recorded once. Source material: PBMCs. The receptor source for this set is a young woman in good health and CMV-seronegative. Each CDR3 is given with its conserved first and last residue. Fields, in order: J gene, V gene, D gene, clone size, CDR3 DNA, CDR3 protein. The D gene is left open where the match is weak. Rows may omit the clone size; those that give it use once, few, many or a size class.

TRBJ1-1	TRBV23-1	-	-	TGCGCCAGCAGTCAATCGCGGAGGGGGAACACTGAAGCTTTCTTT	CASSQSRRGNTEAFF
TRBJ1-2	TRBV11-2	-	-	TGTGCCAGCAGCTTACGGTCCAGGGCTGACTATGGCTACACCTTC	CASSLRSRADYGYTF
TRBJ2-7	TRBV5-5	-	-	TGTGCCAGCAGCTTCGGTCCCCTATCCTACGAGCAGTACTTC	CASSFGPLSYEQYF
TRBJ2-5	TRBV5-1	-	-	TGCGCCAGCAGCAGAGACCAGGGGTGGGGGGAGACCCAGTACTTC	CASSRDQGWGETQYF
TRBJ2-1	TRBV6-5	-	-	TGTGCCAGCAGTCGACCCGGCGGCAGGGCCAATGAGCAGTTCTTC	CASSRPGGRANEQFF
TRBJ2-5	TRBV2	TRBD2	-	TGTGCCAGCAGAGACCTGGGACTAGGATACCAAGAGACCCAGTACTTC	CASRDLGLGYQETQYF
TRBJ2-1	TRBV13	TRBD2	-	TGTGCCAGCAGCTTAGATGCAGTTGGCGGGGGGAGCAGAGATGAGCAGTTCTTC	CASSLDAVGGGSRDEQFF
TRBJ2-7	TRBV18	-	-	TGTGCCAGCTCATCGACAGACTCCTACGAGCAGTACTTC	CASSSTDSYEQYF
TRBJ2-1	TRBV2	TRBD2	-	TGTGCCAGCAGATACGCTAGCGGGGGGTCCTACAATGAGCAGTTCTTC	CASRYASGGSYNEQFF
TRBJ2-1	TRBV27	TRBD2	-	TGTGCCAGCAGTTTACCAGGACTAGCGGGGGGGTCTGAGCAGTTCTTC	CASSLPGLAGGSEQFF
TRBJ2-1	TRBV4-1	TRBD1	-	TGCGCCAGCAGCCAAGATTACAGGACAGGGCGTGACAATGAGCAGTTCTTC	CASSQDYRTGRDNEQFF
TRBJ1-6	TRBV19	TRBD1	-	TGTGCCAGCCGACCCGGGACAGGTAAAGCATCCTATAATTCACCCCTCCACTTT	CASRPGTGKASYNSPLHF
TRBJ1-2	TRBV19	-	-	TGTGCCAGTAGTATGTTGACCAATATACGGGATCCTAACTATGGCTACACCTTC	CASSMLTNIRDPNYGYTF
TRBJ1-6	TRBV7-3	TRBD1	-	TGTGCCAGCAGCGTAGACAGGGGCAATAATTCACCCCTCCACTTT	CASSVDRGNNSPLHF
TRBJ1-1	TRBV10-1	TRBD1	-	TGCGCCAGCAGTGAGACAGGGGGGGGGACTGAAGCTTTCTTT	CASSETGGGTEAFF
TRBJ2-3	TRBV2	TRBD1	-	TGTGCCAGCAAGACAGGGATTAGCACAGATACGCAGTATTTT	CASKTGISTDTQYF
TRBJ1-5	TRBV6-1	TRBD1	-	TGTGCCAGCAGTGGCCCGGGACAGGCCCAAGAGCCCCAGCATTTT	CASSGPGQAQEPQHF
TRBJ1-1	TRBV6-1	TRBD1	few	TGTGCCAGCTCTCTGACAGGGAAAGCTTTCTTT	CASSLTGKAFF
TRBJ1-2	TRBV29-1	-	-	TGCAGCGTTGTTGAACAGGGAGTCTTAGGCTACACCTTC	CSVVEQGVLGYTF
TRBJ2-1	TRBV2	-	-	TGTGCCAGCAGTGCCTACAGGGACCAAGTCTCCGCTGGGCAGTTCTTC	CASSAYRDQVSAGQFF
TRBJ2-7	TRBV19	-	-	TGTGCCAGTAGTAAGGAACAGGCGATTACCTACGAGCAGTACTTC	CASSKEQAITYEQYF
TRBJ1-2	TRBV4-2	-	-	TGTGCCAGCAGCCAAGGGTCGGGACTCGGATATGGCTACACCTTC	CASSQGSGLGYGYTF
TRBJ2-6	TRBV19	-	-	TGTGCCAGTAGTAGGGCGTCAGGGTCCGGGGCCAACGTCCTGACTTTC	CASSRASGSGANVLTF
TRBJ2-3	TRBV7-2	TRBD2	-	TGTGCCAGCAGCACAGCCGGGACTAGCGGGATTCGTTCCGTGGATACGCAGTATTTT	CASSTAGTSGIRSVDTQYF
TRBJ2-3	TRBV5-1	-	-	TGCGCCAGCAGCCCCCCTTCCACAGATACGCAGTATTTT	CASSPPSTDTQYF
TRBJ2-1	TRBV9	-	-	TGTGCCAGCAGCGTAGGGGGAGCTGCCTCCTACAATGAGCAGTTCTTC	CASSVGGAASYNEQFF
TRBJ1-2	TRBV2	-	-	TGTGCCACCCCGCGGGGGGGGGCAGCCCTAGAGGGGTATGGCTACACCTTC	CATPRGGAALEGYGYTF
TRBJ1-1	TRBV19	-	-	TGTGCCAGTAGTATATCTACGGTGGACAGCCCGAGGCCTGAAGCTTTCTTT	CASSISTVDSPRPEAFF
TRBJ1-6	TRBV19	TRBD1	-	TGTGCCAGTAGTCCGTTGGGGACAGGGGGTCGGCCCTATAATTCACCCCTCCACTTT	CASSPLGTGGRPYNSPLHF
TRBJ1-5	TRBV27	TRBD1	-	TGTGCCAGCAGTTTTCAGGGGGAAAGCAATCAGCCCCAGCATTTT	CASSFQGESNQPQHF